The text below deals with one TCR beta chain. With V trimmed by 6 bases and J by 7 bases, 4 bases remained unmatched. Per the germline V gene, CDR1 is MDHEN and CDR2 is SYDVKM. The CDR3 covers 13 residues. These data belong to a study of identical twins. It was template switching that added a universal primer site, and there were unique molecular identifiers on the cDNA. TCRdb reprocessed the 5' RACE reads with MiXCR, giving one entry per CDR3 protein. The repertoire holds 540,000 or so distinct CDR3 sequences, with about a fifth as singletons. The same sample was also studied in work on yellow fever vaccine responses in identical twins.

Sequencing input: CD4+ T cells sorted from blood. The chain links TRBV28 to TRBJ2-1; 9 bases line up with TRBD1. The TCR was taken from a woman aged 18 to 35 in good health. CDR3 nucleotides: TGTGCCAGCAGGCGACAGGGGGTTAATGAGCAGTTCTTC. Translating gives CASRRQGVNEQFF.